Listed here are 24 T cell receptor beta chains from one sample, sequenced in a study of control samples from healthy donors and cancer patients. Using immunoSEQ multiplex PCR, the repertoire was profiled, and TCRdb retains in-frame clones only, with some absent. The sample includes about 110,000 clones, 83% of them seen just once. Sequenced: blood. These receptors were obtained from a woman in her fifties or sixties in good health.

The chain links TRBV3-1 (or the pseudogene TRBV3-2) to TRBJ2-5; D not resolved. V was clipped by 1 base and J by 2 bases, with 8 bases between them. Germline CDR1 is LGHDT and CDR2 is YNNKEL (reference sequence). The CDR3 runs 14 residues. The CDR3 coding sequence is TGTGCCAGCAGCCAAGCGAGCAGTCAAGAGACCCAGTACTTC. Its protein product is CASSQASSQETQYF.

The chain employs TRBV11-2 and TRBJ2-5; possibly TRBD2 for D (5 bases). Germline-derived CDR1 and CDR2 are SGHAT and FQNNGV. V was pared by 4 bases and J by 7 bases, with 13 bases between. The CDR3 totals 13 residues. The chain's CDR3 is CASSSGFEGTQYF. The CDR3 coding sequence is TGTGCCAGCAGCTCCGGATTTGAGGGGACCCAGTACTTC.

The chain links TRBV7-6 to TRBJ2-2; 13 bases agree with TRBD2. After removal of 3 bases from V and 4 bases from J, the junction contained 2 bases not matched to a gene. Germline CDR1 reads SGHVS; CDR2 reads FNYEAQ. There are 16 residues in the CDR3. For the CDR3, the DNA is TGTGCCAGCAGCTTCGGACTAGCGGGAGTCACCGGGGAGCTGTTTTTT. Translating it yields CASSFGLAGVTGELFF.

This clone has more than one count but fewer than ten. The chain employs TRBV28 and TRBJ1-4; TRBD1 might be the D (6 bases). The CDR3 is 13 residues long. Per the germline V gene, CDR1 is MDHEN and CDR2 is SYDVKM. V was clipped by 4 bases and J by 8 bases, with 11 bases between them. In DNA form, the CDR3 reads TGTGCCAGCAGTTCCGGGGGGGGCGAAAAACTGTTTTTT. As protein: CASSSGGGEKLFF.

V usage is TRBV6-2 or TRBV6-3 and J usage is TRBJ2-1; D may be TRBD2 (5 bases). CDR3 length equals 13 residues. Per germline, CDR1 MNHEY and CDR2 SVGEGT. V was cut by 2 bases and J by 8 bases, with 10 bases left in between. The CDR3 is CASSYRGSHEQFF. CDR3 DNA: TGTGCCAGCAGTTACCGGGGTTCCCATGAGCAGTTCTTC.

This chain links TRBV4-3 with TRBJ2-7; TRBD2 is a possible D gene (6 bases). Germline loops: CDR1 LGHNA, CDR2 YSLEER. The CDR3 is made up of 16 amino acids. V was trimmed by 5 bases and J by 0 bases, leaving 17 bases between them. The CDR3 protein is CASSSRGGGASYEQYF. CDR3 sequence (DNA): TGCGCCAGCAGCTCAAGAGGTGGAGGGGCCTCCTACGAGCAGTACTTC.

V usage is TRBV29-1 and J usage is TRBJ2-7; 10 bases match TRBD2. The length of the CDR3 is 14 residues. Germline assignment: CDR1 SQVTM and CDR2 ANQGSEA. V trimming: 4 bases; J trimming: 2 bases; junction bases outside the gene matches: 5. This chain's CDR3 is CSVALAGDPYEQYF. In DNA form, the CDR3 reads TGCAGCGTTGCTCTAGCGGGAGACCCCTACGAGCAGTACTTC.

The V and J genes are TRBV27 and TRBJ2-3; 8 positions match TRBD1. This CDR3 region has 13 residues. Germline V gene sequence: CDR1 MNHEY, CDR2 SMNVEV (reference sequence). The V gene end was trimmed by 10 bases and the J gene end by 2 bases; junction bases not matched to a gene: 5. The CDR3 protein is CATRQGYTDTQYF. DNA for the CDR3: TGTGCCACCAGACAGGGGTACACAGATACGCAGTATTTT.

The chain combines TRBV4-2 with TRBJ1-6; 8 bases fit TRBD1. Germline V gene sequence: CDR1 LGHNA, CDR2 YNFKEQ. The CDR3 contains 14 residues. V trimming: 4 bases; J trimming: 10 bases; junction bases outside the gene matches: 6. CDR3 in amino acids: CASSLGQGNSPLHF. CDR3 bases: TGTGCCAGCAGCCTCGGACAGGGCAACTCACCCCTCCACTTT.

V gene TRBV18 combines with J gene TRBJ2-7, with 7 bases matching TRBD1. V trimming: 1 base; J trimming: 5 bases; junction bases outside the gene matches: 5. Germline CDR1 is KGHSH and CDR2 is LQKENI. CDR3 length equals 14 residues. CDR3 coding DNA: TGTGCCAGCTCACCACTTTCAGGGGGTGACGAGCAGTACTTC. It translates to CASSPLSGGDEQYF.

The CDR3 region is CATSAHWELFF. In DNA, the CDR3 is TGTGCCACCAGTGCTCATTGGGAGCTGTTTTTT. The chain joins TRBV24-1 to TRBJ2-2; D not resolved. This CDR3 contains 11 residues. Germline values: CDR1 KGHDR, CDR2 SFDVKD. The V end lost 5 bases, the J end lost 9 bases, and 6 bases lay between the germline ends.

The chain joins TRBV29-1 to TRBJ1-1; D is possibly TRBD1 (6 bases). The CDR3 totals 13 residues. Germline CDR1 is SQVTM and CDR2 is ANQGSEA. CDR3 in amino acids: CSSFGGANTEAFF. CDR3 in DNA: TGCAGTTCCTTCGGGGGCGCGAACACTGAAGCTTTCTTT.

The chain carries TRBV7-9 and TRBJ2-1; 7 bases are shared with TRBD1. The germline gives CDR1 SEHNR, CDR2 FQNEAQ (reference sequence). This CDR3 spans 13 amino acids. The V segment lost 5 bases and the J segment 9 bases; nucleotides outside the gene matches: 7. The CDR3 coding sequence is TGTGCCAGCAGCGAATCAGGGGGTGCTGAGCAGTTCTTC. Translated, it gives CASSESGGAEQFF.

There are a few counts of this clone. The chain carries TRBV4-2 and TRBJ1-6, with D possibly TRBD1 on 6 matching bases. CDR3 length equals 14 residues. Germline V gene sequence: CDR1 LGHNA, CDR2 YNFKEQ. Trimming cost V 1 base and J 8 bases, with 9 bases left between them. The CDR3 region is CASSQVGGDSPLHF. In DNA, the CDR3 is TGTGCCAGCAGCCAAGTAGGGGGGGATTCACCCCTCCACTTT.

The chain employs TRBV15 and TRBJ1-1; D is unclear. This CDR3 spans 16 amino acids. Trimming took off 0 bases at V and 0 bases at J, with 11 bases between the two ends. The V gene's germline CDR1 is LNHNV and CDR2 YYDKDF (reference sequence). In DNA, the CDR3 is TGTGCCACCAGCAGAGATGGCCCTGTCATGAACACTGAAGCTTTCTTT. It is translated as CATSRDGPVMNTEAFF.

The chain has TRBV11-2 and TRBJ2-1; a possible D gene is TRBD2 (5 bases). The CDR3 loop spans 15 amino acids. The germline CDR1 and CDR2 sequences are SGHAT and FQNNGV. With 4 bases removed from V and 7 bases from J, the gap between germline ends came to 17 bases. The CDR3 sequence: CASSYSGNTVNEQFF. The CDR3, as DNA: TGTGCCAGCAGCTACTCCGGGAACACGGTGAATGAGCAGTTCTTC.

The V and J genes are TRBV9 and TRBJ2-2; D not resolved. Germline V gene lookup returns CDR1 SGDLS and CDR2 YYNGEE. The CDR3 is 15 residues long. Trimming pared 2 bases from V and 4 bases from J, leaving 12 bases between. The CDR3 nucleotides are TGTGCCAGCAGCGTTAGGGATATATCCACCGGGGAGCTGTTTTTT. This translates into CASSVRDISTGELFF.

The chain uses TRBV10-3 and TRBJ2-3; 11 nucleotides align to TRBD2. With V trimmed by 1 base and J by 6 bases, 3 bases remained unmatched. The CDR3 extends over 15 amino acids. Germline V lookup: CDR1 ENHRY, CDR2 SYGVKD. The CDR3, as DNA: TGTGCCATCAGTGAGTTAGCGGGGGGGACCGATACGCAGTATTTT. It codes for CAISELAGGTDTQYF.

In this sample, this clone turned up once. The chain has TRBV19 and TRBJ2-1, with D possibly being TRBD2 (5 bases). Germline values: CDR1 LNHDA, CDR2 SQIVND (reference sequence). The V end was cut by 7 bases, the J end by 7 bases, with 14 bases between. The length of the CDR3 is 13 residues. The CDR3 coding sequence is TGTGCCAGTAAGCGGCGAGAGGAAAATGAGCAGTTCTTC. Its protein is CASKRREENEQFF.

This chain links TRBV12-3 or TRBV12-4 with TRBJ1-2; D gene ambiguous. This CDR3 region has 11 residues. Trimming took 6 bases from V and 8 from J, leaving 10 bases between them. CDR3 nucleotide sequence: TGTGCCAGCAGACTAAAGGTCGGCTACACCTTC. Amino acid sequence: CASRLKVGYTF.

The chain recombines TRBV18 with TRBJ2-7; D gene ambiguous. Trimming pared 4 bases from V and 5 bases from J, leaving 6 bases between. This CDR3 has 11 amino acids. Per germline, CDR1 KGHSH and CDR2 LQKENI. The CDR3 loop is CASSRNNEQYF. The CDR3 nucleotides are TGTGCCAGCTCACGTAACAACGAGCAGTACTTC.

The chain combines TRBV25-1 with TRBJ2-7, with D perhaps matching TRBD1 (8 bases). Germline loops: CDR1 MGHDK, CDR2 SYGVNS. V lost 4 bases and J lost 0, with 19 bases in between. The CDR3 contains 17 residues. The CDR3 DNA follows: TGTGCCAGCAGTGTAGATCGGGGGGACAGGAGCTCCTACGAGCAGTACTTC. Protein sequence: CASSVDRGDRSSYEQYF.

The V call is TRBV7-2, the J call TRBJ2-7; the D gene is possibly TRBD1 (6 bases). Trimming took 6 bases from V and 6 from J, leaving 12 bases between them. Germline V gene lookup returns CDR1 SGHTA and CDR2 FQGNSA. This CDR3 region has 12 residues. CDR3 nucleotides: TGTGCCAGCAGGGCTACAGGGTTCGAGCAGTACTTC. Amino acid sequence: CASRATGFEQYF.

The genes are TRBV6-4 and TRBJ2-1; a weak D match, TRBD1 (5 bases). This CDR3 spans 13 amino acids. Per the germline V gene, CDR1 is MRHNA and CDR2 is SNTAGT. Trimming cost V 7 bases and J 9 bases, with 16 bases left between them. The CDR3 coding sequence is TGTGCCAGCAAAAAGCACTCTAGGGGTGAGCAGTTCTTC. The encoded protein is CASKKHSRGEQFF.